The 15 T cell receptor beta chains reported below all come from one sample, sequenced in a study of neurological immune-mediated disorders. TCRdb fed the 5' RACE reads into MiXCR, producing one record per CDR3 protein. Of 60,000 to 70,000 distinct CDR3 sequences listed, over 4% are singletons. Input material: PBMCs. These receptors came from a human donor with multiple sclerosis. The donor label of this sample is uncertain.

This clonotype was seen at least ten times. The V and J genes are TRBV20-1 and TRBJ2-7, with 12 bases aligning to TRBD2. Unmatched junction bases numbered 2, after V lost 2 bases and J lost 0 bases. This CDR3 contains 15 residues. Per the germline V gene, CDR1 is DFQATT and CDR2 is SNEGSKA (reference sequence). CDR3 protein: CSARKTSGGSYEQYF. CDR3 nucleotides: TGCAGTGCTAGAAAGACTAGCGGGGGCTCCTACGAGCAGTACTTC.

At least ten counts were recorded for this clonotype. The chain carries TRBV7-3 and TRBJ2-1, with 7 bases aligning to TRBD1. The V gene end was trimmed by 5 bases and the J gene end by 7 bases; junction bases not matched to a gene: 14. Germline V gene lookup returns CDR1 SGHTA and CDR2 FQGTGA. This CDR3 comprises 16 residues. The CDR3 spells CASSNHRGPPWNEQFF. CDR3 sequence (DNA): TGTGCCAGCAGCAATCACAGGGGACCCCCATGGAATGAGCAGTTCTTC.

The table lists this clonotype with many counts. This chain connects TRBV20-1 to TRBJ2-3; perhaps TRBD2 as D (5 bases). The V end lost 0 bases, the J end lost 3 bases, and 13 bases lay between the germline ends. CDR1 is DFQATT and CDR2 is SNEGSKA in the germline V gene (reference sequence). CDR3 length: 15 residues. The CDR3 DNA sequence: TGCAGTGCTAGAGAGGGGAGCCCGCCAACAGATACGCAGTATTTT. Protein: CSAREGSPPTDTQYF.

This clonotype came up many times. The chain combines TRBV12-3 or TRBV12-4 with TRBJ2-5, with 7 positions matching TRBD1. V was clipped by 2 bases and J by 1 base; unmatched bases: 1. The CDR3 extends over 14 amino acids. The CDR3 is CASSLYRGQETQYF. Here the CDR3 DNA reads TGTGCCAGCAGTTTATACAGGGGCCAAGAGACCCAGTACTTC.

This clonotype was seen repeatedly, ten times or more. The gene calls are TRBV6-1 and TRBJ2-1, with 9 bases identical to TRBD2. Trimming removed 4 bases from V and 2 bases from J; junction bases left unmatched: 0. The CDR3 contains 14 residues. Looked up from germline, CDR1 is MNHNS and CDR2 is SASEGT. The CDR3 DNA reads as TGTGCCAGCAGTGTAGCGGGAGCCTACAATGAGCAGTTCTTC. Translated, it gives CASSVAGAYNEQFF.

This clonotype has at least ten counts. J is TRBJ2-1 and V is TRBV6-9; D is possibly TRBD1 (6 bases). The CDR3 runs to 15 residues. Trimming took 4 bases from V and 10 from J, leaving 20 bases between them. CDR1 and CDR2 from the germline V gene are MNHGY and SVAAGI. CDR3 sequence: CASSSSRNSGTEQFF. CDR3 bases: TGTGCCAGCAGTTCCAGTCGCAATTCCGGGACAGAGCAGTTCTTC.

This clonotype was seen many times. The rearrangement uses TRBV20-1 and TRBJ2-3; the match to TRBD2 covers 11 bases. The CDR3 loop spans 17 amino acids. Germline-derived CDR1 and CDR2 are DFQATT and SNEGSKA (reference sequence). The V segment lost 5 bases and the J segment 0 bases; nucleotides outside the gene matches: 10. The CDR3 here is CSAFSSGGRTSTDTQYF. In DNA form, the CDR3 reads TGCAGTGCTTTTTCTAGCGGGGGGCGAACTAGCACAGATACGCAGTATTTT.

Many counts were recorded for this clonotype. The V gene is TRBV5-1, the J gene TRBJ2-7; the D gene is possibly TRBD1 (7 bases). The CDR3 length is 16 residues. CDR1 is SGHRS and CDR2 is YFSETQ in the germline V gene. Trimming cost V 4 bases and J 2 bases, with 19 bases left between them. The CDR3 reads CASSPGGQGGPYEQYF. The CDR3 coding sequence is TGCGCCAGCAGCCCAGGGGGTCAGGGGGGACCCTACGAGCAGTACTTC.

In its sample, this clonotype was seen many times. V is TRBV5-1 and J is TRBJ1-1; D ambiguous. The CDR3 consists of 14 residues. Germline V lookup: CDR1 SGHRS, CDR2 YFSETQ. Between the trimmed V and J ends, which lost 2 bases and 1 base, there was a span of 9 bases. The CDR3 protein is CASSLRSPNTEAFF. In DNA form, the CDR3 reads TGCGCCAGCAGCTTACGATCTCCGAACACTGAAGCTTTCTTT.

This clonotype occurred many times. The chain joins TRBV7-6 to TRBJ2-5; D might be TRBD1 (6 bases). V was cut by 3 bases and J by 5 bases, with 10 bases left in between. This CDR3 spans 13 amino acids. The germline CDR1 and CDR2 sequences are SGHVS and FNYEAQ. CDR3 residues: CASSFRGGETQYF. CDR3 coding DNA: TGTGCCAGCAGCTTCAGGGGCGGTGAGACCCAGTACTTC.

This clonotype was observed many times. The chain recombines TRBV12-3 or TRBV12-4 with TRBJ2-7; D could derive from TRBD1 or TRBD2 (6 bases each). V was cut by 6 bases and J by 2 bases, with 17 bases left in between. The CDR3 runs 15 residues. CDR3 DNA: TGTGCCAGCAGCCGCCAAGGGGGGTCTGCCTACGAGCAGTACTTC. Protein sequence: CASSRQGGSAYEQYF.

This clonotype was seen ten or more times. The rearrangement links TRBV29-1 to TRBJ2-7; either TRBD1 or TRBD2 may fit D (7 bases each). CDR1 is SQVTM, CDR2 ANQGSEA, per germline. This CDR3 is built from 12 residues. Deletions cut 5 bases from V and 6 bases from J, with 14 bases between. The DNA for the CDR3 is TGCAGCGTTAGACAGGGAGGGCGCGAGCAGTACTTC. Translated: CSVRQGGREQYF.

This clonotype was counted many times. The chain joins TRBV20-1 to TRBJ1-1, with a possible D match to TRBD1 (6 bases). Trimming took off 5 bases at V and 1 base at J, with 14 bases between the two ends. The CDR3 contains 14 residues. CDR1 is DFQATT and CDR2 is SNEGSKA in the germline V gene (reference sequence). This chain's CDR3 is CSALDGQTNTEAFF. The DNA of the CDR3 is TGCAGTGCTCTAGATGGACAGACGAACACTGAAGCTTTCTTT.

This clonotype has ten or more counts. CDR3 in DNA: TGCGCCAGCAGCTTGGTCTCCTCGAGGGACTCCTATAATTCACCCCTCCACTTT. Its protein product is CASSLVSSRDSYNSPLHF. This chain connects TRBV5-1 to TRBJ1-6; unclear D gene. Germline CDR1 is SGHRS and CDR2 is YFSETQ. The CDR3 is 18 amino acids. V lost 0 bases to trimming and J lost 0 bases, with 13 bases between them.

This clonotype was counted at least ten times. V gene TRBV11-2 combines with J gene TRBJ1-4; no clear D. Trimming left V 5 bases short and J 2 bases short, with 9 bases between. Germline V gene sequence: CDR1 SGHAT, CDR2 FQNNGV. The CDR3 consists of 14 residues. CDR3 nucleotide sequence: TGTGCCAGCAGCAGCCGGGTGACTAATGAAAAACTGTTTTTT. Translated, it gives CASSSRVTNEKLFF.